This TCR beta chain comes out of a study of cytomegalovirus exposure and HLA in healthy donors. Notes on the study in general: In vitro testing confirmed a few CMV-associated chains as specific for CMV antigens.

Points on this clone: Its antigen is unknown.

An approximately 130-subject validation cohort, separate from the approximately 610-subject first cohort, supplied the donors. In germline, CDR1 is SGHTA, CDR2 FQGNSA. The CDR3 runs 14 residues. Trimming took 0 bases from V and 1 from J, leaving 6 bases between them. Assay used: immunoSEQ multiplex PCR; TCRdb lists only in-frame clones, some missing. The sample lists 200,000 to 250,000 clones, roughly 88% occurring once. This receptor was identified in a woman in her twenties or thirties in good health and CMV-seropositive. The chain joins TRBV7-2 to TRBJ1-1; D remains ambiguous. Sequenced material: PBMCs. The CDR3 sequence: CASSLAKENTEAFF. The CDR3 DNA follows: TGTGCCAGCAGCTTAGCGAAGGAGAACACTGAAGCTTTCTTT.